These T cell receptor beta chains were read from a single sample in a study of T cell responses to AZD1222 COVID-19 vaccine. The data were produced by immunoSEQ multiplex PCR, yet TCRdb's version contains in-frame clones alone and is incomplete. The table has nearly 110,000 clones, roughly nine tenths seen once. The sequences come from peripheral blood, collected on day 0 of AZD1222 vaccination. Receptors originate from an adult in good health. CDR3s include the opening cysteine and the closing phenylalanine or tryptophan. D genes are given only for firm matches. Not all rows give a size; the values are once, few, many and, for expanded clones, a class.

d_gene: -; abundance: -; v_gene: TRBV3-1/TRBV3-2; j_gene: TRBJ2-3; CDR3aa: CASSPPERVTDTQYF; CDR3nt: TGTGCCAGCAGCCCCCCCGAGCGGGTGACAGATACGCAGTATTTT
d_gene: -; abundance: -; v_gene: TRBV5-1; j_gene: TRBJ2-3; CDR3aa: CASSFGDTDTQYF; CDR3nt: TGCGCCAGCAGCTTCGGGGATACAGATACGCAGTATTTT
d_gene: TRBD1; abundance: -; v_gene: TRBV7-9; j_gene: TRBJ1-1; CDR3aa: CASSPPTGERAEAFF; CDR3nt: TGTGCCAGCAGCCCCCCGACAGGGGAGAGGGCTGAAGCTTTCTTT
d_gene: -; abundance: -; v_gene: TRBV6-5; j_gene: TRBJ1-1; CDR3aa: CASTPGSQYTEAFF; CDR3nt: TGTGCCAGCACCCCAGGGTCCCAATACACTGAAGCTTTCTTT
d_gene: -; abundance: -; v_gene: TRBV28; j_gene: TRBJ2-4; CDR3aa: CASSHLAKNIQYF; CDR3nt: TGTGCCAGCAGTCACCTAGCCAAAAACATTCAGTACTTC
d_gene: TRBD2; abundance: -; v_gene: TRBV4-3; j_gene: TRBJ2-1; CDR3aa: CASSQGGLAGVSRGNEQFF; CDR3nt: TGCGCCAGCAGCCAAGGGGGACTAGCGGGAGTATCCCGCGGCAATGAGCAGTTCTTC
d_gene: -; abundance: -; v_gene: TRBV7-9; j_gene: TRBJ2-1; CDR3aa: CASSLADHSYNEQFF; CDR3nt: TGTGCCAGCAGCTTAGCTGACCACTCCTACAATGAGCAGTTCTTC
d_gene: -; abundance: -; v_gene: TRBV7-3; j_gene: TRBJ2-3; CDR3aa: CASSSPLGAVSQDTQYF; CDR3nt: TGTGCCAGCAGCTCACCCCTCGGGGCTGTCTCCCAGGATACGCAGTATTTT
d_gene: TRBD1; abundance: -; v_gene: TRBV11-2; j_gene: TRBJ1-2; CDR3aa: CASSSEAGGGYTF; CDR3nt: TGTGCCAGCAGCTCAGAGGCAGGGGGAGGCTACACCTTC
d_gene: -; abundance: -; v_gene: TRBV14; j_gene: TRBJ1-1; CDR3aa: CASSQRAVGTEAFF; CDR3nt: TGTGCCAGCAGCCAGCGGGCCGTGGGCACTGAAGCTTTCTTT
d_gene: -; abundance: few; v_gene: TRBV5-1; j_gene: TRBJ2-7; CDR3aa: CASSRTEGEQYF; CDR3nt: TGCGCCAGCAGCCGTACGGAGGGGGAGCAGTACTTC
d_gene: -; abundance: -; v_gene: TRBV19; j_gene: TRBJ1-2; CDR3aa: CASSISIGTSEGYTF; CDR3nt: TGTGCCAGTAGTATCTCGATCGGGACATCGGAAGGCTACACCTTC
d_gene: -; abundance: -; v_gene: TRBV18; j_gene: TRBJ1-2; CDR3aa: CASSPESGVYGYTF; CDR3nt: TGTGCCAGCTCACCAGAGTCAGGAGTTTATGGCTACACCTTC
d_gene: -; abundance: -; v_gene: TRBV4-2; j_gene: TRBJ1-4; CDR3aa: CASSLVREGNEKLFF; CDR3nt: TGTGCCAGCAGCCTAGTGAGGGAAGGGAATGAAAAACTGTTTTTT
d_gene: -; abundance: -; v_gene: TRBV28; j_gene: TRBJ2-1; CDR3aa: CASSVVPRYNEQFF; CDR3nt: TGTGCCAGCAGCGTGGTGCCACGGTACAATGAGCAGTTCTTC
d_gene: -; abundance: -; v_gene: TRBV5-1; j_gene: TRBJ2-7; CDR3aa: CASSLALPGSYEQYF; CDR3nt: TGCGCCAGCAGCTTGGCCCTACCTGGGTCCTACGAGCAGTACTTC
d_gene: -; abundance: -; v_gene: TRBV6-4; j_gene: TRBJ1-2; CDR3aa: CASSDSPGQANYGYTF; CDR3nt: TGTGCCAGCAGTGACTCGCCCGGGCAAGCTAACTATGGCTACACCTTC
d_gene: -; abundance: -; v_gene: TRBV30; j_gene: TRBJ2-1; CDR3aa: CAWSSNEQFF; CDR3nt: TGTGCCTGGAGTAGCAATGAGCAGTTCTTC
d_gene: TRBD2; abundance: -; v_gene: TRBV19; j_gene: TRBJ2-1; CDR3aa: CASKREGLYNEQFF; CDR3nt: TGTGCCAGCAAGCGGGAGGGCCTCTACAATGAGCAGTTCTTC
d_gene: TRBD1; abundance: few; v_gene: TRBV5-4; j_gene: TRBJ2-7; CDR3aa: CASSPPDRGASYEQYF; CDR3nt: TGTGCCAGCAGCCCCCCGGACAGGGGAGCATCCTACGAGCAGTACTTC
d_gene: -; abundance: -; v_gene: TRBV6-6; j_gene: TRBJ2-7; CDR3aa: CASSYRRGSYEQYF; CDR3nt: TGTGCCAGCAGTTACAGGCGGGGTAGCTACGAGCAGTACTTC
d_gene: TRBD1; abundance: -; v_gene: TRBV12-3/TRBV12-4; j_gene: TRBJ1-2; CDR3aa: CASTEGQLGYTF; CDR3nt: TGTGCCAGCACCGAGGGACAGTTAGGCTACACCTTC
d_gene: -; abundance: -; v_gene: TRBV24-1; j_gene: TRBJ2-3; CDR3aa: CATSDKQGDTQYF; CDR3nt: TGTGCCACCAGTGACAAACAGGGAGATACGCAGTATTTT
d_gene: TRBD2; abundance: -; v_gene: TRBV28; j_gene: TRBJ2-7; CDR3aa: CASTPGTSGSSYEQYF; CDR3nt: TGTGCCAGCACCCCCGGGACTAGCGGGAGCTCCTACGAGCAGTACTTC
d_gene: -; abundance: -; v_gene: TRBV9; j_gene: TRBJ2-5; CDR3aa: CASSAPGPGETQYF; CDR3nt: TGTGCCAGCAGCGCCCCGGGGCCCGGGGAGACCCAGTACTTC
d_gene: -; abundance: few; v_gene: TRBV10-3; j_gene: TRBJ1-2; CDR3aa: CAISESSAGGYTF; CDR3nt: TGTGCCATCAGTGAGTCCTCGGCTGGAGGCTACACCTTC
d_gene: -; abundance: -; v_gene: TRBV19; j_gene: TRBJ2-1; CDR3aa: CASSIGRVGEQFF; CDR3nt: TGTGCCAGTAGTATAGGGCGGGTGGGTGAGCAGTTCTTC
d_gene: -; abundance: -; v_gene: TRBV20-1; j_gene: TRBJ2-7; CDR3aa: CSASLGNEQYF; CDR3nt: TGCAGTGCTAGCTTAGGGAACGAGCAGTACTTC
d_gene: TRBD1; abundance: -; v_gene: TRBV18; j_gene: TRBJ1-5; CDR3aa: CASSRDRDQPQHF; CDR3nt: TGTGCCAGCTCACGGGACAGGGACCAGCCCCAGCATTTT
d_gene: TRBD1; abundance: -; v_gene: TRBV29-1; j_gene: TRBJ1-6; CDR3aa: CSVSGQGNSPLHF; CDR3nt: TGCAGCGTAAGCGGACAGGGGAATTCACCCCTCCACTTT
d_gene: TRBD2; abundance: -; v_gene: TRBV7-6; j_gene: TRBJ2-2; CDR3aa: CASSLGASGSTGELFF; CDR3nt: TGTGCCAGCAGCTTAGGCGCTAGCGGGAGCACCGGGGAGCTGTTTTTT
d_gene: TRBD2; abundance: -; v_gene: TRBV6-2/TRBV6-3; j_gene: TRBJ2-7; CDR3aa: CASSKTSGVGEQYF; CDR3nt: TGTGCCAGCAGTAAGACTAGCGGGGTAGGCGAGCAGTACTTC
d_gene: -; abundance: -; v_gene: TRBV6-5; j_gene: TRBJ2-2; CDR3aa: CAVYLENTGELFF; CDR3nt: TGTGCCGTATACCTAGAAAACACCGGGGAGCTGTTTTTT
d_gene: -; abundance: -; v_gene: TRBV28; j_gene: TRBJ1-2; CDR3aa: CASSILRADYGYTF; CDR3nt: TGTGCCAGCAGCATCTTAAGGGCCGACTATGGCTACACCTTC
d_gene: TRBD1; abundance: few; v_gene: TRBV5-5; j_gene: TRBJ1-1; CDR3aa: CASSIDRVVEAFF; CDR3nt: TGTGCCAGCAGTATTGACAGGGTGGTTGAAGCTTTCTTT
d_gene: -; abundance: -; v_gene: TRBV4-1; j_gene: TRBJ1-3; CDR3aa: CASSQDYGVGNTIYF; CDR3nt: TGCGCCAGCAGCCAAGATTACGGGGTTGGAAACACCATATATTTT
d_gene: -; abundance: -; v_gene: TRBV7-9; j_gene: TRBJ1-1; CDR3aa: CASSLVFPNTEAFF; CDR3nt: TGTGCCAGCAGCTTAGTCTTTCCTAACACTGAAGCTTTCTTT
d_gene: -; abundance: -; v_gene: TRBV5-4; j_gene: TRBJ1-2; CDR3aa: CASSLGGGYTF; CDR3nt: TGTGCCAGCAGCTTAGGAGGAGGCTACACCTTC
d_gene: -; abundance: -; v_gene: TRBV25-1; j_gene: TRBJ2-6; CDR3aa: CASMRSSGANVLTF; CDR3nt: TGTGCCAGCATGCGGAGCTCTGGGGCCAACGTCCTGACTTTC
d_gene: -; abundance: -; v_gene: TRBV6-5; j_gene: TRBJ1-2; CDR3aa: CASSYSTELYGYTF; CDR3nt: TGTGCCAGCAGTTACTCGACAGAACTATATGGCTACACCTTC
d_gene: TRBD2; abundance: -; v_gene: TRBV18; j_gene: TRBJ2-7; CDR3aa: CASSPQAGGRYEQYF; CDR3nt: TGTGCCAGCTCACCCCAAGCGGGGGGAAGGTACGAGCAGTACTTC
d_gene: -; abundance: -; v_gene: TRBV16; j_gene: TRBJ1-4; CDR3aa: CASSQSVRDEKLFF; CDR3nt: TGTGCCAGCAGCCAATCGGTAAGGGATGAAAAACTGTTTTTT
d_gene: TRBD1; abundance: once; v_gene: TRBV11-2; j_gene: TRBJ1-3; CDR3aa: CASSSRQGARGNTIYF; CDR3nt: TGTGCCAGCAGCTCGCGACAGGGGGCGCGGGGAAACACCATATATTTT
d_gene: -; abundance: -; v_gene: TRBV6-4; j_gene: TRBJ2-3; CDR3aa: CASSETVSTDTQYF; CDR3nt: TGTGCCAGCAGTGAGACAGTGAGCACAGATACGCAGTATTTT
d_gene: -; abundance: -; v_gene: TRBV24-1; j_gene: TRBJ2-2; CDR3aa: CATGSTGNTGELFF; CDR3nt: TGTGCCACCGGATCGACAGGGAACACCGGGGAGCTGTTTTTT
d_gene: TRBD2; abundance: -; v_gene: TRBV28; j_gene: TRBJ2-1; CDR3aa: CASHSPGGRGYEQFF; CDR3nt: TGTGCCAGCCACTCCCCTGGCGGGAGGGGGTATGAGCAGTTCTTC
d_gene: TRBD2; abundance: once; v_gene: TRBV11-2; j_gene: TRBJ2-1; CDR3aa: CASSLVGTRFLGEQFF; CDR3nt: TGTGCCAGCAGCTTAGTTGGGACTAGATTTCTAGGTGAGCAGTTCTTC
d_gene: -; abundance: once; v_gene: TRBV11-3; j_gene: TRBJ1-1; CDR3aa: CASSPRGRDTEAFF; CDR3nt: TGTGCCAGCAGCCCCCGCGGGAGGGACACTGAAGCTTTCTTT
d_gene: TRBD1; abundance: -; v_gene: TRBV10-3; j_gene: TRBJ1-2; CDR3aa: CAISESGTGRGYTF; CDR3nt: TGTGCCATCAGTGAGTCTGGGACAGGTCGTGGCTACACCTTC
d_gene: TRBD1; abundance: -; v_gene: TRBV7-9; j_gene: TRBJ1-2; CDR3aa: CASEGGQGSYGYTF; CDR3nt: TGTGCCAGCGAGGGGGGACAGGGATCCTATGGCTACACCTTC
d_gene: TRBD1; abundance: -; v_gene: TRBV9; j_gene: TRBJ2-7; CDR3aa: CASSAGQGTYEQYF; CDR3nt: TGTGCCAGCAGCGCCGGACAGGGGACCTACGAGCAGTACTTC
d_gene: -; abundance: once; v_gene: TRBV3-1/TRBV3-2; j_gene: TRBJ2-5; CDR3aa: CASSQEGLVSGRGAGTQYF; CDR3nt: TGTGCCAGCAGCCAAGAAGGGCTAGTGTCAGGGCGAGGAGCGGGGACCCAGTACTTC
d_gene: -; abundance: -; v_gene: TRBV28; j_gene: TRBJ2-7; CDR3aa: CASSLVGYEQYF; CDR3nt: TGTGCCAGCAGTTTAGTCGGGTACGAGCAGTACTTC
d_gene: TRBD2; abundance: few; v_gene: TRBV12-5; j_gene: TRBJ2-1; CDR3aa: CASGLGLRESRNEQFF; CDR3nt: TGTGCTAGTGGTTTGGGTTTGCGGGAGAGTAGGAATGAGCAGTTCTTC
d_gene: -; abundance: -; v_gene: TRBV13; j_gene: TRBJ1-1; CDR3aa: CASSYRLGNTEAFF; CDR3nt: TGTGCCAGCAGCTACCGTTTAGGGAATACTGAAGCTTTCTTT
d_gene: TRBD1; abundance: few; v_gene: TRBV3-1/TRBV3-2; j_gene: TRBJ1-2; CDR3aa: CASSQDYRGYGYTF; CDR3nt: TGTGCCAGCAGCCAAGACTACAGGGGCTATGGCTACACCTTC
d_gene: TRBD1; abundance: medium-sized; v_gene: TRBV19; j_gene: TRBJ2-1; CDR3aa: CASSIAGQYNEQFF; CDR3nt: TGTGCCAGTAGTATAGCGGGACAGTACAATGAGCAGTTCTTC